These T cell receptor beta chains were read from a single sample in a study of T-cell memory formation after mild COVID-19. MiXCR, applied by TCRdb to the 5' RACE reads, yields one record per CDR3 protein. The table lists about 200,000 distinct CDR3 sequences, over 7.5% of them singletons. The source material was PBMCs or a T cell subset sorted from them (not recorded which). Receptor source: a man younger than 30 who had mild COVID-19 (a few samples of this study predate the infection). Cell type and time point are not known. CDR3s include the opening cysteine and the closing phenylalanine or tryptophan. Each record gives: clone size, D gene, J gene, V gene, CDR3 protein, CDR3 DNA. The D gene is left open where the match is weak. Where a row states a size, it is once, few, many or the class of an expanded clone; other rows omit it.

many	TRBD2	TRBJ2-3	TRBV12-3/TRBV12-4	CASGTSGGYTQYF	TGTGCCAGCGGGACTAGCGGGGGGTACACCCAGTATTTT
many	NA	TRBJ2-7	TRBV7-2	CASSLWDSYEQYF	TGTGCCAGCAGCTTATGGGATTCCTACGAGCAGTACTTC
NA	TRBD1	TRBJ2-7	TRBV6-5	CASRTGGMGALHEQYF	TGTGCCAGCAGGACAGGGGGCATGGGTGCGCTCCACGAGCAGTACTTC
NA	TRBD2	TRBJ2-3	TRBV12-5	CASGDSRREGGDTQYF	TGTGCTAGTGGGGACTCTAGGCGGGAGGGCGGAGATACGCAGTATTTT
NA	TRBD1	TRBJ2-1	TRBV20-1	CSAGGQGHEQFF	TGCAGTGCGGGGGGACAGGGGCATGAGCAGTTCTTC
many	NA	TRBJ1-2	TRBV6-6	CASSYQQGYYGYTF	TGTGCCAGCAGTTACCAACAGGGATACTATGGCTACACCTTC
few	TRBD1	TRBJ1-2	TRBV12-3/TRBV12-4	CASSPRQGYGYTF	TGTGCCAGCAGTCCCCGACAGGGTTATGGCTACACCTTC
few	NA	TRBJ2-4	TRBV6-1	CASREGRNIQYF	TGTGCCAGCAGAGAGGGCAGGAACATTCAGTACTTC
few	NA	TRBJ1-1	TRBV6-5	CASSYSRPPLLNTEAFF	TGTGCCAGCAGTTACTCGAGACCACCGCTGCTGAACACTGAAGCTTTCTTT
NA	TRBD2	TRBJ2-7	TRBV3-1	CASSQRGCVHEQYF	TGTGCCAGCAGTCAGCGGGGTTGTGTTCACGAGCAGTACTTC
few	NA	TRBJ2-2	TRBV7-7	CASSLAASPVTGELFF	TGTGCCAGCAGCTTAGCTGCTAGTCCGGTCACCGGGGAGCTGTTTTTT
few	NA	TRBJ1-6	TRBV20-1	CSARGGDSPLHF	TGCAGTGCTAGGGGGGGGGATTCACCCCTCCACTTT
NA	TRBD1	TRBJ1-6	TRBV5-1	CASSQGDSGTLHF	TGCGCCAGCAGCCAGGGGGACAGTGGGACCCTCCACTTT
NA	NA	TRBJ1-5	TRBV11-2	CASSSAGISQPQHF	TGTGCCAGCAGCAGTGCAGGGATAAGTCAGCCCCAGCATTTT
NA	NA	TRBJ1-1	TRBV6-6	CASTAARNTEAFF	TGTGCCAGCACTGCCGCCAGGAACACTGAAGCTTTCTTT
many	TRBD1	TRBJ2-1	TRBV6-2/TRBV6-3	CASSPGTGTGNEQFF	TGTGCCAGCAGCCCCGGGACAGGGACAGGCAATGAGCAGTTCTTC
NA	NA	TRBJ2-7	TRBV30	CAWRPPGSYYEQYF	TGTGCCTGGAGACCCCCGGGGTCCTACTACGAGCAGTACTTC
NA	TRBD2	TRBJ2-5	TRBV9	CASSVASGGQETQYF	TGTGCCAGCAGCGTAGCTAGCGGGGGCCAAGAGACCCAGTACTTC
few	NA	TRBJ1-1	TRBV5-1	CASSLYGRDTEAFF	TGCGCCAGCAGCTTGTATGGGAGGGACACTGAAGCTTTCTTT
NA	NA	TRBJ2-3	TRBV7-9	CAKSPGGGTDTQYF	TGTGCCAAGAGCCCTGGGGGCGGCACAGATACGCAGTATTTT
few	NA	TRBJ2-3	TRBV9	CASSVGFTDTQYF	TGTGCCAGCAGCGTTGGGTTCACAGATACGCAGTATTTT
NA	TRBD1	TRBJ1-3	TRBV6-2/TRBV6-3	CASKTGATLSGNTIYF	TGTGCCAGCAAGACAGGGGCCACACTCTCTGGAAACACCATATATTTT
NA	TRBD2	TRBJ2-5	TRBV28	CASGKHPGLAGDKTQYF	TGTGCCAGCGGGAAACATCCGGGACTAGCGGGGGACAAGACCCAGTACTTC
many	NA	TRBJ2-3	TRBV5-6	CASSLWTGTDTQYF	TGTGCCAGCAGCTTGTGGACGGGGACAGATACGCAGTATTTT
NA	NA	TRBJ1-1	TRBV5-4	CASSYPPGAEAFF	TGTGCCAGCAGCTACCCACCCGGGGCTGAAGCTTTCTTT
few	NA	TRBJ2-5	TRBV18	CASSPTGLTTQYF	TGTGCCAGCTCACCCACAGGTCTAACGACCCAGTACTTC
NA	NA	TRBJ1-2	TRBV18	CARGQKAYGYTF	TGTGCCAGAGGACAGAAGGCTTATGGCTACACCTTC
few	NA	TRBJ1-1	TRBV29-1	CSVEDPGGGTEAFF	TGCAGCGTTGAAGACCCGGGAGGGGGCACTGAAGCTTTCTTT
NA	TRBD1	TRBJ2-5	TRBV20-1	CSAAPPGGVETQYF	TGCAGTGCTGCCCCCCCAGGGGGTGTTGAGACCCAGTACTTC
few	NA	TRBJ1-1	TRBV7-9	CASRSVRNTEAFF	TGTGCCAGCAGATCAGTGAGAAACACTGAAGCTTTCTTT
NA	NA	TRBJ2-4	TRBV4-3	CASSQEPGAVGYF	TGCGCCAGCAGCCAAGAACCGGGGGCGGTGGGGTACTTC
medium-sized	NA	TRBJ1-5	TRBV7-3	CASSSFPGQPQHF	TGTGCCAGCAGCTCCTTTCCGGGCCAGCCCCAGCATTTT
few	NA	TRBJ1-2	TRBV11-2	CASSLEGSGYGYTF	TGTGCCAGCAGCTTAGAGGGAAGTGGCTATGGCTACACCTTC
NA	NA	TRBJ2-7	TRBV11-2	CASSLKWGGQATYEQYF	TGTGCCAGCAGCTTAAAATGGGGGGGACAGGCGACCTACGAGCAGTACTTC
many	NA	TRBJ1-1	TRBV27	CASSWTALAEAFF	TGTGCCAGCAGTTGGACAGCGCTCGCTGAAGCTTTCTTT
many	NA	TRBJ1-5	TRBV7-8	CASSLARIGNQPQHF	TGTGCCAGCAGTTTGGCCCGTATAGGCAATCAGCCCCAGCATTTT
NA	NA	TRBJ2-6	TRBV2	CASGPGGANVLTF	TGTGCCAGCGGTCCGGGTGGGGCCAACGTCCTGACTTTC
few	TRBD2	TRBJ2-4	TRBV4-3	CASSQARGLDYKNIQYF	TGCGCCAGCAGCCAAGCCCGGGGACTAGACTACAAAAACATTCAGTACTTC
NA	NA	TRBJ2-1	TRBV12-3/TRBV12-4	CASNPRGSVYNEQFF	TGTGCCAGCAACCCCCGGGGTTCCGTATACAATGAGCAGTTCTTC
few	NA	TRBJ1-2	TRBV4-1	CASSQASTPIYGYTF	TGCGCCAGCAGCCAAGCATCCACCCCAATCTATGGCTACACCTTC
few	TRBD1	TRBJ2-7	TRBV5-1	CASSHPGQGSYEQYF	TGCGCCAGCAGCCACCCGGGACAGGGGTCCTACGAGCAGTACTTC
many	TRBD1	TRBJ2-6	TRBV12-3/TRBV12-4	CASSGQGMSSGANVLTF	TGTGCCAGCAGCGGACAGGGGATGTCTTCTGGGGCCAACGTCCTGACTTTC